This TCR beta chain was sequenced in a study of shared clonotypes between healthy human individuals (dated by TCRdb to 2018 to 2021). With regard to the full study: The cohort included a few men and a couple of women between 18 and 49 years of age. For each donor, CD4 naive and CD4 memory were each run on three plates, CD8 naive on two plates, and CD8 memory on one plate. The study deeply sequenced blood TCR repertoires of several healthy adults to estimate repertoire size and the extent of clonotype sharing between individuals. To increase sequencing depth and limit assay-specific biases, TCR repertoire library preparation and sequencing were carried out by different laboratories using diverse techniques. Between about 0.85 and 8.9 billion PBMCs per donor were obtained by leukapheresis. Summary of the overall study and its limitations: Clonotypes shared by all four sorted-subset donors showed higher generation probabilities than non-shared clonotypes. Because the study included only a small number of donors, the genetic and exposure-history diversity represented was limited. Sampling was restricted to blood, and TCR repertoires in tissue are likely to differ from TCR repertoires in blood. When several donors were compared, the shared fraction of clonotypes was about 5% for naive CD4, about 4% for naive CD8, 2.3% for memory CD4, and roughly 0.4% for memory CD8. Pairwise subsampling led to the expectation that sequencing depth would affect the degree of clonotype sharing among donors. Larger estimated clonotype richness was generally found for naive subsets than for memory subsets. Even with the large sequencing depth, rarefaction of the sorted-subset datasets indicated that sequencing was incomplete.

Looking up the germline V gene yields CDR1 KGHSH and CDR2 LQKENI. Its CDR3 holds 13 amino acids, cysteine through phenylalanine. Only the CDR3 DNA stays, 39 bases, in frame from base 1. V loses 6 bases, J loses 5 bases, and the germline ends lie 13 bases apart. Donors were healthy HIV-negative adults with no recently reported acute infections or vaccinations. Every donor was a Caucasian adult living in Nashville, Tennessee, USA. CD4+ T cells were enriched by magnetic negative selection; naive cells were then positively selected on CD45RA, and the negative fraction formed the memory subset. Blood was obtained by leukapheresis, after which PBMCs were separated by Ficoll-Histopaque density gradient centrifugation and cryopreserved in liquid nitrogen vapor phase. Purity and quantity of every magnetically sorted T cell population were checked by analytical flow cytometry. Genomic DNA was isolated from every sorted fraction and measured by UV absorbance on a Nanodrop 2000c.

Comments on this clone: Its antigen target is currently unknown. No much larger clone exists at a distance of one base, and base qualities are not known. This sample also contains other DNA sequences that code for the same CDR3.

Using the deep immunoSEQ assay, multiplex PCR amplified TCR CDR3 regions from genomic DNA. Extracted genomic DNA from each cell subset was distributed evenly across all wells of several immunoSEQ 96-well plates, and each plate was treated as a replicate. Each replicate PCR for sorted subsets received about 210 ng genomic DNA, equal to some 32,000 T cell genomes. The purified libraries were quantified using a Qubit 3.0 fluorometer, sized with a Bioanalyzer 2100, and then quantified again using the KAPA Library Quantification kit. Each immunoSEQ 96-well plate was sequenced on its own single-read 150-cycle Illumina NextSeq 550 flow cell. The published analysis was carried out like this. Because only junctional sequences without quality scores were contained in the immunoSEQ output, filtering matching that applied to full-length reads could not be performed. Sequences were annotated with PyIR, a Python wrapper for IgBLAST v1.9, using IMGT germline references to assign V/J genes and CDR3. Reads were removed for weak V/J assignments (E-value above 1e-6), missing CDR3, stop codons, out-of-frame junctions, or ambiguous translated residues. A V3J clonotype was defined by an identical inferred V gene, J gene, and CDR3 amino acid sequence. Percentage overlap between repertoires was computed as shared unique clonotypes divided by the size of the smaller repertoire. Three approaches were used to assess repertoire richness: RTK rarefaction, the Chao1 estimator, and Recon v2.1 estimates of unobserved clonotypes. Generation probabilities were computed with OLGA for all TCRbeta clonotypes obtained by the gDNA method from several donors. Drawn from immuneACCESS, this table holds only the in-frame rearrangements with V and J called that TCRdb kept. Clones are partly lost; checked studies trace under half to an unresolved V gene and leave the rest unexplained. The V and J calls and clone size were taken over from that table, and D and trimming were inferred from the DNA. The sample includes 2 million to 2.5 million clones, with 85% to 95% observed a single time. Jointly, the top ten make up roughly 0.34% of the sample.

This sequence was found in a man aged 18-30 years in good health. Some clones in this sample may be carry-over from other donors' samples. The V gene is TRBV18 and the J gene is TRBJ2-5, with no reliable assignment of the D segment. Sample: naive CD4+ T cells from PBMCs. What this sample's cell subset or site label stands for: CD45RA+ positively selected. The base sequence is TGTGCCAGCTCCCCCCGGGCGCGGGAGACCCAGTACTTC. This translates into CASSPRARETQYF.